These 7 T cell receptor beta chains were sequenced from one sample in a study of blood T cell repertoires in COVID-19 (dated by TCRdb to about 2020). The method behind the library was the immunoSEQ multiplex PCR assay. Entries here come from immuneACCESS through TCRdb and include only in-frame sequences with V and J called. Some clones fail to appear in such tables; in the studies checked, an unresolved V gene covers under half of the shortfall, and the cause of the remainder is unknown. In all, the sample holds roughly 70,000 clones, and around 77% of those were seen once. The ten largest account for about 2.1% of the sample. Sequences were obtained from peripheral blood. The receptor source for this set is a man aged 65 to 79 with COVID-19, enrolled during active disease.

The chain combines TRBV5-4 with TRBJ1-2; TRBD1 might be the D (6 bases). Trimming took 7 bases from V and 5 from J, leaving 15 bases between them. From germline, CDR1 is SGHNT and CDR2 YYREEE (reference sequence). The CDR3 is 13 residues long. Written as DNA, the CDR3 is TGTGCCAGCGCCTCGGCAGGGGAATATGGCTACACCTTC. Amino acids: CASASAGEYGYTF.

J is TRBJ1-5 and V is TRBV28; TRBD1 might be the D (5 bases). Germline loops: CDR1 MDHEN, CDR2 SYDVKM. V lost 10 bases and J lost 4, with 11 bases in between. The CDR3 is 12 residues long. CDR3 residues: CANQGNNQPQHF. The CDR3 DNA sequence: TGTGCCAATCAGGGTAATAATCAGCCCCAGCATTTT.

This clone appeared a single time. The gene calls are TRBV19 and TRBJ1-4; D not resolved. V was trimmed by 5 bases and J by 3 bases, leaving 13 bases between them. The germline V gene encodes CDR1 LNHDA and CDR2 SQIVND (reference sequence). CDR3 length equals 15 residues. In DNA form, the CDR3 reads TGTGCCAGTAGTTTCAGCGGTATAGCTAATGAAAAACTGTTTTTT. Amino acids: CASSFSGIANEKLFF. Full variable domain (remainder filled in from reference TRBV19 and TRBJ1-4): DGGITQSPKYLFRKEGQNVTLSCEQNLNHDAMYWYRQDPGQGLRLIYYSQIVNDFQKGDIAEGYSVSREKKESFPLTVTSAQKNPTAFYLCASSFSGIANEKLFFGSGTQLSVL.

Many counts were recorded for this clone. J is TRBJ1-1 and V is TRBV27; no definite D call. The CDR3 is made up of 13 amino acids. Trimming stripped 6 bases from V and 1 base from J, with 9 bases between. Germline-derived CDR1 and CDR2 are MNHEY and SMNVEV (reference sequence). The CDR3 bases are TGTGCCAGCAGGGGCCCCTCGAACACTGAAGCTTTCTTT. Amino acid sequence: CASRGPSNTEAFF.

Only a few counts were recorded for this clone. The CDR3 bases are TGTGCCAGCACTACCGGGACACAGAATCAGCCCCAGCATTTT. Amino acid sequence: CASTTGTQNQPQHF. The chain combines TRBV28 with TRBJ1-5; a possible D gene is TRBD1 (6 bases). CDR1 is MDHEN and CDR2 is SYDVKM in the germline V gene. V gave up 7 bases and J gave up 4 bases, with 14 bases separating them. This CDR3 region has 14 residues.

The chain recombines TRBV19 with TRBJ1-4; TRBD1 matches at 7 bases. The CDR3 is 16 amino acids. The ends lost 5 bases at V and 10 bases at J; junction bases unmatched: 16. Germline values: CDR1 LNHDA, CDR2 SQIVND (reference sequence). The CDR3 reads CASSFIGQVGGGKLFF. The CDR3 DNA sequence: TGTGCCAGTAGTTTTATTGGACAGGTCGGAGGGGGAAAACTGTTTTTT.

V gene TRBV7-3 combines with J gene TRBJ2-3; 8 bases align to TRBD1. In germline, CDR1 is SGHTA, CDR2 FQGTGA. The CDR3 contains 16 residues. V was pared by 5 bases and J by 0 bases, with 7 bases of the junction left unmatched. DNA of the CDR3: TGTGCCAGCAGCCGAGACAGGGGTTCGAGCACAGATACGCAGTATTTT. This gives the protein CASSRDRGSSTDTQYF.